Listed below are T cell receptor beta chains from one sample, sequenced in a study of identical twins. A single record per CDR3 protein comes from TCRdb applying MiXCR to the 5' RACE reads. The table has approximately 300,000 distinct CDR3 sequences, roughly 9% seen once. The same specimen was also included in a second study, on yellow fever vaccine responses in identical twins.

Sample: CD8+ T cells sorted from blood. These receptors originate from a woman between 18 and 29 years old in good health. Both conserved end residues are part of each CDR3. The D gene is left open where the match is weak. For some rows the clone size is stated as once, few or many, or as a class when expanded; others skip it.

J: TRBJ2-5; D: TRBD2; V: TRBV12-3/TRBV12-4; size: many; CDR3: CASRGGTETQYF; DNA: TGTGCCAGCCGGGGGGGGACGGAGACCCAGTACTTC
J: TRBJ2-7; D: -; V: TRBV27; size: many; CDR3: CASKLASSYEQYF; DNA: TGTGCCAGCAAGCTAGCGAGCTCCTACGAGCAGTACTTC
J: TRBJ2-1; D: -; V: TRBV11-3; size: -; CDR3: CASSLFGGSNEQFF; DNA: TGTGCCAGCAGCTTATTTGGGGGCAGCAATGAGCAGTTCTTC
J: TRBJ2-1; D: TRBD2; V: TRBV27; size: few; CDR3: CASSRTSGDPQFF; DNA: TGTGCCAGCAGTAGAACTAGCGGGGACCCGCAGTTCTTC
J: TRBJ2-7; D: -; V: TRBV6-6; size: few; CDR3: CASSPTPYEQYF; DNA: TGTGCCAGCAGCCCAACTCCCTACGAGCAGTACTTC
J: TRBJ2-3; D: TRBD2; V: TRBV12-3/TRBV12-4; size: few; CDR3: CASISVGGRTTDTQYF; DNA: TGTGCCAGCATTTCAGTCGGCGGGAGGACCACAGATACGCAGTATTTT
J: TRBJ1-5; D: -; V: TRBV4-1; size: many; CDR3: CASSQEEVGFNQPQHF; DNA: TGCGCCAGCAGCCAAGAAGAGGTCGGGTTCAATCAGCCCCAGCATTTT
J: TRBJ1-3; D: -; V: TRBV29-1; size: many; CDR3: CSAVGDSGNTIYF; DNA: TGCAGCGCCGTCGGAGACTCTGGAAACACCATATATTTT
J: TRBJ2-7; D: TRBD2; V: TRBV2; size: few; CDR3: CASSDLAGLGVTYEQYF; DNA: TGTGCCAGCAGTGATCTAGCGGGGCTTGGGGTGACCTACGAGCAGTACTTC
J: TRBJ2-7; D: -; V: TRBV4-3; size: many; CDR3: CASSQDSGNSYEQYF; DNA: TGCGCCAGCAGCCAGGATTCCGGGAACTCCTACGAGCAGTACTTC
J: TRBJ2-1; D: TRBD2; V: TRBV6-2/TRBV6-3; size: many; CDR3: CASSQWGLATRVFEQFF; DNA: TGTGCCAGCAGCCAATGGGGACTAGCTACTCGAGTGTTTGAGCAGTTCTTC
J: TRBJ2-1; D: TRBD1; V: TRBV15; size: -; CDR3: CATSGGQQEQFF; DNA: TGTGCCACCAGCGGGGGACAGCAGGAGCAGTTCTTC
J: TRBJ1-2; D: TRBD1; V: TRBV7-9; size: -; CDR3: CASNPITSDRVWGYTF; DNA: TGTGCCAGCAACCCCATAACCTCTGACAGGGTCTGGGGCTACACCTTC
J: TRBJ2-5; D: -; V: TRBV6-1; size: many; CDR3: CASTEPSGETQYF; DNA: TGTGCCAGCACAGAACCCTCCGGGGAGACCCAGTACTTC
J: TRBJ1-2; D: -; V: TRBV2; size: few; CDR3: CASNDGGYTF; DNA: TGTGCCAGCAACGACGGTGGCTACACCTTC
J: TRBJ2-7; D: -; V: TRBV20-1; size: many; CDR3: CSAKNTAFRGSGFYEQYF; DNA: TGCAGTGCTAAAAACACTGCGTTCAGAGGGAGTGGTTTCTACGAGCAGTACTTC
J: TRBJ2-3; D: TRBD1; V: TRBV7-2; size: many; CDR3: CASSSMTGGADTQYF; DNA: TGTGCCAGCAGCTCGATGACAGGGGGCGCAGATACGCAGTATTTT
J: TRBJ2-1; D: -; V: TRBV15; size: many; CDR3: CATSRDIKEAGLYNEQFF; DNA: TGTGCCACCAGCAGAGATATTAAGGAGGCAGGACTCTACAATGAGCAGTTCTTC